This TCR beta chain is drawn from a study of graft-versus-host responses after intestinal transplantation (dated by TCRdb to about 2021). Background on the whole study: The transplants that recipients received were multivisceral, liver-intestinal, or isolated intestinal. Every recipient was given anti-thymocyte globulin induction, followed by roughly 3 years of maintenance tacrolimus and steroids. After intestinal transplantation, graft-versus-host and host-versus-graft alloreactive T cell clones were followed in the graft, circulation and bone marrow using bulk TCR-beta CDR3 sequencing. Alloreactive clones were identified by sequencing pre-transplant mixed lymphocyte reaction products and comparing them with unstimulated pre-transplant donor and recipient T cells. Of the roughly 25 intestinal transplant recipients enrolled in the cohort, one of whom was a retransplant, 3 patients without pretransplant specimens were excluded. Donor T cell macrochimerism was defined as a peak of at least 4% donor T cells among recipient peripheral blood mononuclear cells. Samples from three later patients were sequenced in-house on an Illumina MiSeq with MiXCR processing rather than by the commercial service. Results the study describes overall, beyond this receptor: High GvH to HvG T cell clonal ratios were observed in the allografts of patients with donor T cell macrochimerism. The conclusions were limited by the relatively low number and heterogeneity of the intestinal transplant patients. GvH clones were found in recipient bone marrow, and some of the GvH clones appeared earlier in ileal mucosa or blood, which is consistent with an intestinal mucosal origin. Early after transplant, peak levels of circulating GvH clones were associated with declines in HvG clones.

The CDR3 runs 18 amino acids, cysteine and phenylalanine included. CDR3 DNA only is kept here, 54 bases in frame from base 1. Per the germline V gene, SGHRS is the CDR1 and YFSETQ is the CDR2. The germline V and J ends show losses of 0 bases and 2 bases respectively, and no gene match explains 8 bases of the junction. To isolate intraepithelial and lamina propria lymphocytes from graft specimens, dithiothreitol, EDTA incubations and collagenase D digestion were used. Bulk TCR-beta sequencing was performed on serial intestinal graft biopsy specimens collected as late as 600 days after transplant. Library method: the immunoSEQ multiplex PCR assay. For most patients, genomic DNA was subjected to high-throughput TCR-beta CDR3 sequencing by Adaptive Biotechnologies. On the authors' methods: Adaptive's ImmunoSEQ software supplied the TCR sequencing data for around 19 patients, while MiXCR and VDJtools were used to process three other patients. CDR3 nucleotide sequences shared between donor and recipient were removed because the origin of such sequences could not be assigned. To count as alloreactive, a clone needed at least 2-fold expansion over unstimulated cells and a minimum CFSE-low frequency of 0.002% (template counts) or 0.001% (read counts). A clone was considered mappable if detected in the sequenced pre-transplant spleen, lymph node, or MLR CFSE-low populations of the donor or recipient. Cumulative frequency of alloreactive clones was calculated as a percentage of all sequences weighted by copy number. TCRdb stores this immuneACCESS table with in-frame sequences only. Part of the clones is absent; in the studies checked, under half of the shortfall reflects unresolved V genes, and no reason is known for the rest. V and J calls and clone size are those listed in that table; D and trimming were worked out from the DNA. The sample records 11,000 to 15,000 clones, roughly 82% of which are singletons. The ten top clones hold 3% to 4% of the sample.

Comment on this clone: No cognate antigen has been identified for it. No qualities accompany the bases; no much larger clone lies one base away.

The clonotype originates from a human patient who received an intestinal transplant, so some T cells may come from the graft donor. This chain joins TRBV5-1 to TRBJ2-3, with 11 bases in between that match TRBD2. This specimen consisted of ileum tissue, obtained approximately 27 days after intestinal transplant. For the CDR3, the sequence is CASSLASASGGNTDTQYF. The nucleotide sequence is TGCGCCAGCAGCTTGGCCTCCGCTAGCGGGGGGAACACAGATACGCAGTATTTT.